These 12 T cell receptor beta chains were all obtained from the same sample, sequenced in a study of blood T cell repertoires in COVID-19. Assay used: immunoSEQ multiplex PCR; TCRdb lists only in-frame clones, some missing. Here the sample spans around 190,000 clones, 75% to 85% being singletons. The specimen sequenced was PBMCs or T cells enriched from blood (not recorded which). These receptors originate from a middle-aged man who had recovered from COVID-19.

The chain couples TRBV30 to TRBJ1-5, with 9 bases aligning to TRBD1. The germline CDR1 and CDR2 sequences are GTSNPN and SVGIG (reference sequence). This CDR3 has 17 residues. With 2 bases clipped from V and 2 bases from J, the junction kept 10 bases outside the gene matches. The CDR3 loop reads CAWSRGTGSVGNQPQHF. CDR3 coding DNA: TGTGCCTGGAGTAGGGGGACAGGGAGCGTCGGCAATCAGCCCCAGCATTTT.

The chain couples TRBV9 to TRBJ1-3; D not certain. V lost 3 bases to trimming and J lost 4 bases, with 11 bases between them. CDR1 is SGDLS, CDR2 YYNGEE, per germline. CDR3 length equals 14 residues. This CDR3 reads CASSASGLGNTIYF. CDR3 coding DNA: TGTGCCAGCAGCGCCTCCGGGTTAGGAAACACCATATATTTT.

V usage is TRBV5-1 and J usage is TRBJ1-1; D not certain. Germline V CDR1 and CDR2: SGHRS, YFSETQ. Trimming pared 2 bases from V and 0 bases from J, leaving 11 bases between. The CDR3 has 15 residues. Written as DNA, the CDR3 is TGCGCCAGCAGCTTCGCGATCGGGGTGAACACTGAAGCTTTCTTT. The encoded protein is CASSFAIGVNTEAFF. Full variable domain (remainder filled in from reference TRBV5-1 and TRBJ1-1): KAGVTQTPRYLIKTRGQQVTLSCSPISGHRSVSWYQQTPGQGLQFLFEYFSETQRNKGNFPGRFSGRQFSNSRSEMNVSTLELGDSALYLCASSFAIGVNTEAFFGQGTRLTVV.

The rearrangement links TRBV7-2 to TRBJ2-7, with no clear D. V shed 2 bases and J shed 3 bases, with 11 bases lying between them. The CDR3 has 14 amino acids. Germline lookup yields CDR1 SGHTA and CDR2 FQGNSA. The CDR3 region has the DNA TGTGCCAGCAGCTTACCAGGATCGCTCTACGAGCAGTACTTC. As protein: CASSLPGSLYEQYF. The variable domain in full, completed from reference TRBV7-2 and TRBJ2-7, reads GAGVSQSPSNKVTEKGKDVELRCDPISGHTALYWYRQSLGQGLEFLIYFQGNSAPDKSGLPSDRFSAERTGGSVSTLTIQRTQQEDSAVYLCASSLPGSLYEQYFGPGTRLTVT.

The rearrangement links TRBV2 to TRBJ1-2; 7 bases match TRBD1. The V gene end was trimmed by 8 bases and the J gene end by 8 bases; junction bases not matched to a gene: 8. Germline lookup yields CDR1 SNHLY and CDR2 FYNNEI. This CDR3 spans 12 amino acids. The CDR3 DNA sequence: TGTGCCAGCGTGGGACAGTGGGGAGGCTACACCTTC. Its protein is CASVGQWGGYTF. Complete variable domain (other parts from reference TRBV2 and TRBJ1-2): EPEVTQTPSHQVTQMGQEVILRCVPISNHLYFYWYRQILGQKVEFLVSFYNNEISEKSEIFDDQFSVERPDGSNFTLKIRSTKLEDSAMYFCASVGQWGGYTFGSGTRLTVV.

The rearrangement uses TRBV20-1 and TRBJ2-1; D not certain. V lost 6 bases and J lost 7, with 10 bases in between. The CDR3 covers 11 residues. Per the germline V gene, CDR1 is DFQATT and CDR2 is SNEGSKA (reference sequence). CDR3 amino acids: CSATDRNEQFF. The CDR3 bases are TGCAGTGCGACTGACCGGAATGAGCAGTTCTTC.

The sample holds one count of this clone. CDR3 nucleotides: TGTGCCAGCAGCCAAGAACTTAACACTGAAGCTTTCTTT. The encoded protein is CASSQELNTEAFF. The chain carries TRBV3-1 (or the pseudogene TRBV3-2) and TRBJ1-1; no clear D gene. The germline V and J ends were trimmed by 0 bases and 2 bases, with 4 bases remaining between them. This CDR3 has 13 amino acids. Germline values: CDR1 LGHDT, CDR2 YNNKEL (reference sequence).

The chain uses TRBV12-3 or TRBV12-4 and TRBJ1-1, with 10 bases identical to TRBD1. The CDR3 has 13 amino acids. The junction had 4 bases not matched to a gene; V was cut back by 7 bases and J by 5 bases. The CDR3 coding sequence is TGTGCCAGCATTGGGACAGGGGTTACTGAAGCTTTCTTT. Residues: CASIGTGVTEAFF.

The rearrangement uses TRBV5-4 and TRBJ1-2, with D tentatively TRBD1 (5 bases). V was trimmed by 4 bases and J by 8 bases, leaving 18 bases between them. This CDR3 region has 14 residues. Looked up from germline, CDR1 is SGHNT and CDR2 is YYREEE (reference sequence). The CDR3 loop reads CASSPGGAGKGYTF. The CDR3, as DNA: TGTGCCAGCAGCCCCGGTGGGGCAGGGAAGGGCTACACCTTC.

This sequence joins TRBV7-2 and TRBJ1-2; D uncertain. V lost 0 bases, J lost 4 bases, and 9 bases lay in between. Germline assignment: CDR1 SGHTA and CDR2 FQGNSA. The CDR3 spans 14 residues. This CDR3 is CASSLASPVYGYTF. CDR3 nucleotide sequence: TGTGCCAGCAGCTTAGCCTCGCCGGTCTATGGCTACACCTTC.

The chain is built from TRBV7-9 and TRBJ1-6, with 11 bases aligning to TRBD1. The V gene's germline CDR1 is SEHNR and CDR2 FQNEAQ (reference sequence). The CDR3 has 15 residues. V shed 4 bases, J shed 13 bases, and the junction held 9 bases outside the gene matches. Here the CDR3 DNA reads TGTGCCAGCAGCTCAGGACAGGGGGCGCGAAGTCCCCTCCACTTT. Encoded protein: CASSSGQGARSPLHF.

The V gene is TRBV24-1, the J gene TRBJ2-3; the D gene is possibly TRBD1 (6 bases). The CDR3 is 13 amino acids. Germline V gene data show CDR1 as KGHDR and CDR2 as SFDVKD. Trimming left V 11 bases short and J 2 bases short, with 13 bases between. This CDR3 is CAIQGQNTDTQYF. The DNA of the CDR3 is TGTGCCATTCAGGGACAAAACACAGATACGCAGTATTTT.